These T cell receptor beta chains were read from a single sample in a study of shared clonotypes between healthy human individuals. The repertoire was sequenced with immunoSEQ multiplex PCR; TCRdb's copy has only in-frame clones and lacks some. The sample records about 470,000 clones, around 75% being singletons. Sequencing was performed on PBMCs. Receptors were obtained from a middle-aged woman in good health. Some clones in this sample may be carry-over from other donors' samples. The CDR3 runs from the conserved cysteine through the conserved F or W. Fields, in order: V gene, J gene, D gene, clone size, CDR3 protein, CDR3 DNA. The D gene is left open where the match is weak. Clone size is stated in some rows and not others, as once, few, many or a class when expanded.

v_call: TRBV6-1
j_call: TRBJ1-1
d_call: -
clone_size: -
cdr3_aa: CASSEWGRGAFF
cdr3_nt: TGTGCCAGCAGTGAATGGGGGAGGGGAGCTTTCTTT

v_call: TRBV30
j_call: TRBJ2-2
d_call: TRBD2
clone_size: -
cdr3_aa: CAWSVWGGGTGELFF
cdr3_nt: TGTGCCTGGAGTGTATGGGGGGGAGGCACCGGGGAGCTGTTTTTT

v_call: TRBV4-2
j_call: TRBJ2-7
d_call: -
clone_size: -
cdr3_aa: CASSQVADSFYEQYF
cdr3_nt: TGTGCCAGCAGCCAAGTAGCGGACTCCTTCTACGAGCAGTACTTC

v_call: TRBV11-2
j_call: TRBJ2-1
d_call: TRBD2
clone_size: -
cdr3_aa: CASSLRRETTYNEQFF
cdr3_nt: TGTGCCAGCAGCTTAAGGCGGGAGACTACTTACAATGAGCAGTTCTTC

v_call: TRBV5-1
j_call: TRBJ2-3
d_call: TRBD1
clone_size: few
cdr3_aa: CASSGWTGGTDTQYF
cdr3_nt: TGCGCCAGCAGCGGATGGACAGGGGGCACAGATACGCAGTATTTT

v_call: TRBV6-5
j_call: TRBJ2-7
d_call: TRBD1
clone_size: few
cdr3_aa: CASRGQGRYEQYF
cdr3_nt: TGTGCCAGCAGGGGACAGGGGCGCTACGAGCAGTACTTC

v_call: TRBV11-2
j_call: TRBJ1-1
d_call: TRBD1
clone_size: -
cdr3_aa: CASSLGTGVHTEAFF
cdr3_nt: TGTGCCAGCAGCTTAGGGACAGGGGTCCACACTGAAGCTTTCTTT

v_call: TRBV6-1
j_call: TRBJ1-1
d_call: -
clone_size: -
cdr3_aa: CASSEWGGTEAFF
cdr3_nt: TGTGCCAGCAGTGAATGGGGTGGCACTGAAGCTTTCTTT

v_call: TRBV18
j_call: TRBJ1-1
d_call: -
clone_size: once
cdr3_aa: CASSPPQTGRGRTEAFF
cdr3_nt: TGTGCCAGCTCACCACCACAAACAGGGAGGGGACGCACTGAAGCTTTCTTT

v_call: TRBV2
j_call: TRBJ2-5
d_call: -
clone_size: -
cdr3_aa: CASSDPLQGPYQETQYF
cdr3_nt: TGTGCCAGCAGCGATCCCCTACAGGGACCGTACCAAGAGACCCAGTACTTC

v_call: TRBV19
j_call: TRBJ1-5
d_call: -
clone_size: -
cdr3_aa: CASSSGTYNQPQHF
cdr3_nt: TGTGCCAGTAGTTCGGGGACCTACAATCAGCCCCAGCATTTT

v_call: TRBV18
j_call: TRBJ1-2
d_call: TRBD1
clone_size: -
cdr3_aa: CASSPLPSDRGDGYTF
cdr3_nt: TGTGCCAGCTCACCACTCCCATCGGACAGGGGAGATGGCTACACCTTC

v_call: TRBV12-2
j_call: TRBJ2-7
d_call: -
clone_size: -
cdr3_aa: CASRLTSGRRYEQYF
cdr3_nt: TGTGCAAGTCGCCTCACTAGCGGGAGAAGATACGAGCAGTACTTC

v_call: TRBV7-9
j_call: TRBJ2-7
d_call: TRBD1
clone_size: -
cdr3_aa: CASSSDRGRVEQYF
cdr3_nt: TGTGCCAGCAGCTCGGACAGGGGGAGGGTCGAGCAGTACTTC

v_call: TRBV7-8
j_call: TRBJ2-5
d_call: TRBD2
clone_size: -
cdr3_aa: CASSPRDRGGETQYF
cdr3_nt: TGTGCCAGCAGCCCGAGGGACCGCGGGGGAGAGACCCAGTACTTC

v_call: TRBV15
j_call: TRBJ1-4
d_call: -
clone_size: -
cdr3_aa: CATSRGRNEKLFF
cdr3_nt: TGTGCCACCAGCAGAGGCCGGAATGAAAAACTGTTTTTT

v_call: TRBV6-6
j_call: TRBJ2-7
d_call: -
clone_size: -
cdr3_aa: CASRSSSYEQYF
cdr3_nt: TGTGCCAGCAGGAGTAGCTCCTACGAGCAGTACTTC

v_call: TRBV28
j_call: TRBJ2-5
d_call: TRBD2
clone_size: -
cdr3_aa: CASSFTGTRLETQYF
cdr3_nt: TGTGCCAGCAGTTTCACCGGGACTAGACTAGAGACCCAGTACTTC

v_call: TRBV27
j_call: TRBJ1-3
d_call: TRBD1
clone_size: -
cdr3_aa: CASSRSDRAGNTIYF
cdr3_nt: TGTGCCAGCAGTAGATCGGACAGGGCTGGAAACACCATATATTTT

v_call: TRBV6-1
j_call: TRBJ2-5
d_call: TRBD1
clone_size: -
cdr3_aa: CASSDPPGQSRETQYF
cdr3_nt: TGTGCCAGCAGTGACCCTCCGGGACAGTCTAGGGAGACCCAGTACTTC